Presented here are 3 T cell receptor beta chains from one specimen sequenced in a study of shared clonotypes between healthy human individuals. The assay was immunoSEQ multiplex PCR, and TCRdb's table has in-frame clones only and misses some. The sample lists 2 million to 3 million clones; 85% to 95% were seen once. The sample was naive CD4+ T cells sorted from blood. This sample's subset: CD45RA+ positively selected. The receptors derive from a man younger than 35 in good health.

This CDR3 reads CASSQAEAQYF. The CDR3 DNA follows: TGTGCCAGCAGCCAGGCGGAGGCCCAGTACTTC. This chain joins TRBV2 and TRBJ2-5, with D tentatively TRBD2 (5 bases). The CDR3 covers 11 residues. V lost 6 bases, J lost 9 bases, and 11 bases lay in between. The germline gives CDR1 SNHLY, CDR2 FYNNEI.

CDR3 in DNA: TGTGCCAGCAGCTTTTGGACAGGGGGAGGTTATGGCTACACCTTC. Its translation is CASSFWTGGGYGYTF. V is TRBV7-8 and J is TRBJ1-2, with 10 bases matching TRBD1. The germline gives CDR1 SGHVS, CDR2 FQNEAQ. The CDR3 is made up of 15 amino acids. The trim removed 3 bases at V and 5 bases at J, leaving 6 bases unmatched.

The rearrangement uses TRBV11-2 and TRBJ2-7; D is undetermined. This CDR3 comprises 15 residues. V was trimmed by 1 base and J by 2 bases, leaving 12 bases between them. Germline V lookup: CDR1 SGHAT, CDR2 FQNNGV. CDR3 nucleotides: TGTGCCAGCAGCTTAGTAGCAGGAGCCCCCTACGAGCAGTACTTC. It encodes CASSLVAGAPYEQYF.